The entry that follows covers one T cell receptor beta chain sequence. Its antigen is unidentified. This record belongs to a study of radiotherapy plus CTLA-4 blockade in lung cancer. About the research overall: 15% to 20% of patients responded objectively, and roughly 30% achieved disease control.

Here immunoSEQ multiplex PCR was the method, and the copy in TCRdb shows in-frame clones only, minus some. The sample lists about 48,000 clones, approximately 78% occurring once. Points from the study as a whole: The best predictor of response was reported to be early blood T cell clone dynamics, with interferon-beta. In blood, TCR clones derived from the tumor expanded after radiotherapy plus ipilimumab.

The V gene's germline CDR1 is MNHEY and CDR2 SMNVEV (reference sequence). The CDR3 totals 16 residues. J was trimmed by 1 base and V by 6 bases; bases with no gene match: 5. The TCR originated in a human donor with non-small cell lung cancer who had stable disease on radiotherapy plus ipilimumab. The sequencing used peripheral blood, collected from a patient treated with radiotherapy plus ipilimumab. The chain carries TRBV27 and TRBJ2-2; 10 positions agree with TRBD2. This CDR3 is CASRVLAGLNTGELFF. As DNA, the CDR3 is TGTGCCAGCAGGGTACTAGCGGGACTGAACACCGGGGAGCTGTTTTTT.